These T cell receptor beta chains were read from a single sample in a study of T cell repertoires in aging, cancer and after chemotherapy. One entry per CDR3 protein, called by TCRdb with MiXCR from the multiplex PCR reads. The table has 9,900 or so distinct CDR3 sequences, around a third seen once; the top ten hold roughly 19%. The specimen was blood. These receptor sequences come from a human donor in good health. The donor label of this sample is uncertain. CDR3s include the opening cysteine and the closing phenylalanine or tryptophan. A D gene is named only where the DNA matches it firmly. Clone size is shown for a subset of rows, as once, few, many or a class of expanded clone.

abundance: -; d_gene: TRBD2; j_gene: TRBJ2-3; v_gene: TRBV7-2; CDR3nt: TGTGCCAGCAGCTTAGCACCGGGGGGGGGGCGCGATACGCAGTATTTT; CDR3aa: CASSLAPGGGRDTQYF
abundance: few; d_gene: -; j_gene: TRBJ1-5; v_gene: TRBV19; CDR3nt: TGTGCCAGTAGTATGCTAGGGAATGGGCAGCCCCAGCATTTT; CDR3aa: CASSMLGNGQPQHF
abundance: -; d_gene: -; j_gene: TRBJ2-4; v_gene: TRBV6-2/TRBV6-3; CDR3nt: TGTGCCAGCAGTTACGCTGGGGGGGCGGACATTCAGTACTTC; CDR3aa: CASSYAGGADIQYF
abundance: few; d_gene: TRBD1; j_gene: TRBJ1-1; v_gene: TRBV6-5; CDR3nt: TGTGCCAGCAGGGACAGGGCGATTACTGAAGCTTTCTTT; CDR3aa: CASRDRAITEAFF
abundance: -; d_gene: -; j_gene: TRBJ2-7; v_gene: TRBV20-1; CDR3nt: TGCAGTGCTAGAGCCGGCAGGGTCCTATTAGGGGAGCAGTACTTC; CDR3aa: CSARAGRVLLGEQYF
abundance: -; d_gene: -; j_gene: TRBJ2-5; v_gene: TRBV13; CDR3nt: TGCGCCAGCAGCTTGGCCTTAGGAGGGGAGACCCAGTACTTC; CDR3aa: CASSLALGGETQYF
abundance: medium-sized; d_gene: -; j_gene: TRBJ2-5; v_gene: TRBV19; CDR3nt: TGTGCCAGTAGTACCGGAGAATGGGAGACCCAGTACTTC; CDR3aa: CASSTGEWETQYF
abundance: -; d_gene: TRBD2; j_gene: TRBJ2-1; v_gene: TRBV27; CDR3nt: TGTGCCAGCAGTAAACTAGCGGGAGGGCGGAATGAGCAGTTCTTC; CDR3aa: CASSKLAGGRNEQFF
abundance: medium-sized; d_gene: TRBD1; j_gene: TRBJ1-1; v_gene: TRBV18; CDR3nt: TGTGCCAGCTCACGGACCGGGACAGCGGGCACTGAAGCTTTCTTT; CDR3aa: CASSRTGTAGTEAFF
abundance: medium-sized; d_gene: TRBD2; j_gene: TRBJ2-3; v_gene: TRBV6-2/TRBV6-3; CDR3nt: TGTGCCAGCAGGGGGATTTCTAGCGGGAGAGATACGCAGTATTTT; CDR3aa: CASRGISSGRDTQYF
abundance: medium-sized; d_gene: -; j_gene: TRBJ2-3; v_gene: TRBV15; CDR3nt: TGTGCCACCAGCAGAGATTCCCCGTTTGGGACTGTGGGACGCACAGATACGCAGTATTTT; CDR3aa: CATSRDSPFGTVGRTDTQYF
abundance: -; d_gene: -; j_gene: TRBJ2-3; v_gene: TRBV5-1; CDR3nt: TGCACCAGCAGCTTGGCCGGTAACGGGCCTCGGACAGATACGCAGTATTTT; CDR3aa: CTSSLAGNGPRTDTQYF
abundance: -; d_gene: -; j_gene: TRBJ1-1; v_gene: TRBV5-1; CDR3nt: TGCGCCAGCAGCTTGGACAGCGGGAACACTGAAGCTTTCTTT; CDR3aa: CASSLDSGNTEAFF
abundance: -; d_gene: TRBD2; j_gene: TRBJ2-3; v_gene: TRBV5-6; CDR3nt: TGTGCCAGCAGCGCTACCCGGGGGGGAGATACGCAGTATTTT; CDR3aa: CASSATRGGDTQYF
abundance: medium-sized; d_gene: TRBD1; j_gene: TRBJ2-1; v_gene: TRBV19; CDR3nt: TGTGCCAGTAGGGGGACAGGGGCGGATGAGCAGTTCTTC; CDR3aa: CASRGTGADEQFF
abundance: few; d_gene: -; j_gene: TRBJ1-6; v_gene: TRBV27; CDR3nt: TGTGCCAGCGGACCACCCTTAAATTCACCCCTCCACTTT; CDR3aa: CASGPPLNSPLHF
abundance: once; d_gene: -; j_gene: TRBJ1-1; v_gene: TRBV27; CDR3nt: TGTGCCAGCAGAGGCTCGGGTTCTGGGAAAGCTTTCTTT; CDR3aa: CASRGSGSGKAFF
abundance: -; d_gene: -; j_gene: TRBJ2-1; v_gene: TRBV6-2/TRBV6-3; CDR3nt: TGTGCCAGCAAACCATCAGGGGTGAGCTCCTACAATGAGCAGTTCTTC; CDR3aa: CASKPSGVSSYNEQFF
abundance: medium-sized; d_gene: -; j_gene: TRBJ2-7; v_gene: TRBV6-5; CDR3nt: TGTGCCAGCAGTTCCGGACCGAGAACATACGAGCAGTACTTC; CDR3aa: CASSSGPRTYEQYF
abundance: -; d_gene: -; j_gene: TRBJ2-7; v_gene: TRBV7-9; CDR3nt: TGTGCCAGCAGCTTAGCAGGACCACTTTACGAGCAGTACTTC; CDR3aa: CASSLAGPLYEQYF
abundance: -; d_gene: TRBD2; j_gene: TRBJ2-1; v_gene: TRBV6-5; CDR3nt: TGTGCCAGCAGTGAAAGAGCGGGGGGGACACCCAATGAGCAGTTCTTC; CDR3aa: CASSERAGGTPNEQFF
abundance: -; d_gene: -; j_gene: TRBJ1-1; v_gene: TRBV6-1; CDR3nt: TGTGCCAGCAGTTACTTTGCCAGGGATTCGGGCACTGAAGCTTTCTTT; CDR3aa: CASSYFARDSGTEAFF
abundance: -; d_gene: -; j_gene: TRBJ2-7; v_gene: TRBV30; CDR3nt: TGTGCCTGGAGTCCCCTCGGGGGCCACTCCTACGAGCAGTACTTC; CDR3aa: CAWSPLGGHSYEQYF
abundance: -; d_gene: -; j_gene: TRBJ2-3; v_gene: TRBV5-4; CDR3nt: TGTGCCAGCAGCTGGGACCCGAGCACAGATACGCAGTATTTT; CDR3aa: CASSWDPSTDTQYF
abundance: -; d_gene: -; j_gene: TRBJ1-1; v_gene: TRBV19; CDR3nt: TGTGCCAGTCAGGGTTACACTGAAGCTTTCTTT; CDR3aa: CASQGYTEAFF
abundance: few; d_gene: -; j_gene: TRBJ1-4; v_gene: TRBV15; CDR3nt: TGTGCCACCAGCCATTCCCTTAATGAAAAACTGTTTTTT; CDR3aa: CATSHSLNEKLFF
abundance: -; d_gene: TRBD1; j_gene: TRBJ1-5; v_gene: TRBV19; CDR3nt: TGTGCCAGCACGCCGGCCCCAGGGGGCGGTCAGCCCCAGCATTTT; CDR3aa: CASTPAPGGGQPQHF
abundance: few; d_gene: TRBD1; j_gene: TRBJ1-2; v_gene: TRBV6-4; CDR3nt: TGTGCCAGCAGCGCCGGGACAGGCAATTATGGCTACACCTTC; CDR3aa: CASSAGTGNYGYTF
abundance: medium-sized; d_gene: -; j_gene: TRBJ2-1; v_gene: TRBV19; CDR3nt: TGTGCCAGTAGTACTCGTTACGCTTACAATGAGCAGTTCTTC; CDR3aa: CASSTRYAYNEQFF
abundance: few; d_gene: -; j_gene: TRBJ2-7; v_gene: TRBV19; CDR3nt: TGTGCCAGTAGTCATCCCCTCGGGAGCTCCTACGAGCAGTACTTC; CDR3aa: CASSHPLGSSYEQYF
abundance: medium-sized; d_gene: -; j_gene: TRBJ2-6; v_gene: TRBV15; CDR3nt: TGTGCCACCAGCCTGGGGACAACTGGGGCCAACGTCCTGACTTTC; CDR3aa: CATSLGTTGANVLTF